This is a list of T cell receptor beta chains from one sample in a study of T cells in localized non-small cell lung cancer. Repertoires were generated with immunoSEQ multiplex PCR, while TCRdb's copy carries only in-frame clones and drops some. The data hold about 82,000 clones, with about three quarters observed a single time. This sample comprised PBMCs, obtained before any cancer treatment. The source of these receptors is a man aged 40 to 70 with stage II squamous cell lung carcinoma. The CDR3 runs from the conserved cysteine through the conserved F or W. The order of the fields is J gene, V gene, D gene, clone size, CDR3 DNA, CDR3 protein. D genes are given only for firm matches. For some rows the clone size is stated as once, few or many, or as a class when expanded; others skip it.

>TRBJ2-1|TRBV11-3|-|-
TGTGCCAGCAGAAGAGGGGGGCAAAGCAATGAGCAGTTCTTC
CASRRGGQSNEQFF
>TRBJ1-1|TRBV6-6|-|-
TGTGCCAGCAGTTACGGGGATTGGGACACTGAAGCTTTCTTT
CASSYGDWDTEAFF
>TRBJ1-5|TRBV7-8|TRBD1|few
TGTGCCAGCAGCCAAACAGGGGGAACTAATCAGCCCCAGCATTTT
CASSQTGGTNQPQHF
>TRBJ2-5|TRBV2|-|-
TGTGCCAGCAGTGCGGGAGCCGTCGAGACCCAGTACTTC
CASSAGAVETQYF
>TRBJ1-6|TRBV19|-|once
TGTGCCAGTAGTATTGGATTAGTCGCCAGCTCCTATAATTCACCCCTCCACTTT
CASSIGLVASSYNSPLHF
>TRBJ2-7|TRBV29-1|TRBD1|-
TGCAGCGCCGGGAAAGGGACAGCTTCCTACGAGCAGTACTTC
CSAGKGTASYEQYF
>TRBJ2-3|TRBV27|-|-
TGTGCCAGCAGTTCCGCCACAGATACGCAGTATTTT
CASSSATDTQYF
>TRBJ1-1|TRBV2|-|-
TGTGCCAGCAGTGAACAGTTGGCAGCTGAAGCTTTCTTT
CASSEQLAAEAFF
>TRBJ1-2|TRBV9|TRBD1|-
TGTGCCAGCAGCGATTCCGGGACAGGAAACTATGGCTACACCTTC
CASSDSGTGNYGYTF
>TRBJ1-1|TRBV5-1|TRBD1|-
TGCGCCAGCAGCTACCACTACAGGGGAATGAACACTGAAGCTTTCTTT
CASSYHYRGMNTEAFF
>TRBJ2-1|TRBV27|TRBD2|-
TGTGCCAGCAGTCAGGTAGCGGGAGGGTACAATGAGCAGTTCTTC
CASSQVAGGYNEQFF
>TRBJ2-1|TRBV7-9|-|-
TGTGCCAGCAGCTTAGACCAGAGCTACAATGAGCAGTTCTTC
CASSLDQSYNEQFF
>TRBJ2-5|TRBV4-1|TRBD2|-
TGCGCCAGCAGCCTGGGACTAGCGGGGGGGCTGGGGACCCAGTACTTC
CASSLGLAGGLGTQYF
>TRBJ1-6|TRBV5-6|-|-
TGTGCCAGCAGCTTGGAGGGGACCTATAATTCACCCCTCCACTTT
CASSLEGTYNSPLHF
>TRBJ1-5|TRBV19|-|few
TGTGCCAGTAGTACAGGGCTGAGCAATCAGCCCCAGCATTTT
CASSTGLSNQPQHF
>TRBJ2-7|TRBV5-1|-|-
TGCGCCAGCAGCGGTACGGTGCAGAGGAACGAGCAGTACTTC
CASSGTVQRNEQYF
>TRBJ2-4|TRBV30|-|-
TGTGCCTGTAAACTGGACACCGGAGCCAAAAACATTCAGTACTTC
CACKLDTGAKNIQYF
>TRBJ2-2|TRBV7-8|-|-
TGTGCCAGCAGGACCGTCTCGATAGCCACCGGGGAGCTGTTTTTT
CASRTVSIATGELFF
>TRBJ1-1|TRBV10-3|-|few
TGTGCCACCCTTTGGTACAAAGGGGCCGTAGGTGTGGGAGAGTGGTTGGCTTTCTTT
CATLWYKGAVGVGEWLAFF
>TRBJ1-1|TRBV7-9|TRBD1|-
TGTGCCAGCAGCTTCGGTGGACAGGGTCTAACTGAAGCTTTCTTT
CASSFGGQGLTEAFF
>TRBJ2-5|TRBV5-1|-|-
TGCGCCAGCAGCCACTCGGGGGCTCAAGAGACCCAGTACTTC
CASSHSGAQETQYF
>TRBJ2-5|TRBV9|-|-
TGTGCCAGCAGCCCGGGGACACCTCCGAGGGAGACCCAGTACTTC
CASSPGTPPRETQYF
>TRBJ2-1|TRBV4-1|TRBD2|-
TGCGCCAGCAGCCAAGTGGGACTAGCAGACAATGAGCAGTTCTTC
CASSQVGLADNEQFF
>TRBJ1-1|TRBV14|-|-
TGTGCCAGCAGCCAAGAGACGTTGAACACTGAAGCTTTCTTT
CASSQETLNTEAFF
>TRBJ2-7|TRBV11-2|TRBD2|-
TGTGCCAGCAGCCGAGAGGGGCTAGCGGGAACCAGGCAGTACTTC
CASSREGLAGTRQYF
>TRBJ1-3|TRBV11-1|TRBD1|-
TGTGCCAGCAGCTTAGAACAGGGGAGAGAAAACACCATATATTTT
CASSLEQGRENTIYF
>TRBJ1-3|TRBV9|-|once
TGTGCCAGCAGCGTAAATGGGGGGCCAGGAAACACCATATATTTT
CASSVNGGPGNTIYF
>TRBJ1-2|TRBV6-5|-|-
TGTGCCAGCAGTTACGGGGGGGGACTGCCAGATGGCTACACCTTC
CASSYGGGLPDGYTF
>TRBJ1-6|TRBV5-4|-|-
TGTGCCAGCAGCCACCGAGGGGATAATTCACCCCTCCACTTT
CASSHRGDNSPLHF
>TRBJ1-1|TRBV19|-|-
TGTGCCAGTAGTATAGCGGCCAGGGGAGTAACTGAAGCTTTCTTT
CASSIAARGVTEAFF
>TRBJ1-5|TRBV28|-|-
TGTGCCAGCAGTTTATCGGTGGGGGGGGCAGGGCCCCAGCATTTT
CASSLSVGGAGPQHF